A selection of T cell receptor beta chains follows, all from one sample in a study of somatic mutations in cytotoxic T cells in rheumatoid arthritis. This table comes from immunoSEQ multiplex PCR, and its TCRdb copy is limited to in-frame clones, with some not included. The repertoire holds about 10,000 clones, 75% to 85% seen once, with about an eighth in the top ten. The specimen was CD8+ T cells sorted from blood. All receptors derive from an adult with rheumatoid arthritis. Each CDR3 is given with its conserved first and last residue.

V gene,J gene,CDR3 protein
TRBV5-5,TRBJ2-7,CASSLELGYEQYF
TRBV19,TRBJ1-1,CASSIWGGGEAFF
TRBV27,TRBJ2-3,CATEGTSTDTQYF
TRBV4-1,TRBJ2-3,CASSSSGGSDTQYF
TRBV13,TRBJ2-7,CASSLGGSAHEQYF
TRBV7-9,TRBJ1-1,CASSPLARAFF
TRBV6-1,TRBJ1-2,CASSEGAGGKHYGYTF
TRBV9,TRBJ2-3,CASSVGTFTDTQYF
TRBV28,TRBJ1-4,CASSYPTTSREEDEKLFF
TRBV27,TRBJ2-5,CASTRLAGEETQYF
TRBV9,TRBJ2-1,CASSVVGTSGASYNEQFF
TRBV4-3,TRBJ2-2,CASSQDSGWAGELFF
TRBV6-5,TRBJ1-1,CASSYSGDGRTEAFF
TRBV7-9,TRBJ2-1,CASSPGQGMGEQFF